The 2 T cell receptor beta chains below were found in one sample sequenced in a study of response to subunit inactivated influenza vaccine. TCRdb analysed the RT-PCR reads with MiXCR anew, one entry per CDR3 protein. The sample records around 850,000 distinct CDR3 sequences, around a sixth being singletons. Sequencing was performed on PBMCs from blood, taken more than 4 days after vaccination. These TCRs come from a man aged 50-60 years who received an inactivated influenza vaccine.

This clonotype has a handful of counts. The chain is built from TRBV27 and TRBJ2-7; tentative D call: TRBD1 (5 bases). The CDR3 loop spans 13 amino acids. V was shortened by 5 bases and J by 3 bases, with 11 bases between the two germline ends. The germline V gene encodes CDR1 MNHEY and CDR2 SMNVEV (reference sequence). The CDR3, as DNA: TGTGCCAGCAGTAGAACAGGTTACTACGAGCAGTACTTC. It translates to CASSRTGYYEQYF.

This clonotype showed up just a few times. This chain links TRBV7-9 with TRBJ2-7; D unresolved. CDR3 size: 12 residues. CDR1 SEHNR and CDR2 FQNEAQ come from the germline V gene (reference sequence). Trimming cost V 4 bases and J 5 bases, with 9 bases left between them. CDR3 residues: CASSSRQDEQYF. CDR3 DNA: TGTGCCAGCAGCTCCCGCCAGGACGAGCAGTACTTC.